The entry below describes one TCR beta chain. Antigen unknown. This record belongs to a study of cytomegalovirus exposure and HLA in healthy donors. Study outcomes and limitations: With later analysis, a missense DCLRE1C variant became linked to TCR beta V- and J-gene trimming. Most TCR beta V segments were productive about 87% or about 30% of the time in an earlier analysis. Presence/absence analyses supposed approximately even sequencing depth among donors. It was around 160 TCR beta chains that were listed as cytomegalovirus-associated.

Amplification used 60 Vbeta primers and 13 Jbeta primers. Using immunoSEQ multiplex PCR, the repertoire was profiled, and TCRdb retains in-frame clones only, with some absent. The table includes 180,000 or so clones, around 86% detected once. CDR3 length: 13 residues. V was cut by 0 bases and J by 11 bases, with 11 bases left in between. Germline V lookup: CDR1 LNHNV, CDR2 YYDKDF (reference sequence). Sequenced: PBMCs. This chain uses TRBV15 with TRBJ1-5; possibly TRBD1 for D (5 bases). This receptor was taken from a woman in her fifties or sixties in good health and CMV-seropositive. CDR3 residues: CATSRDLPGAQHF. CDR3 coding DNA: TGTGCCACCAGCAGAGATCTCCCGGGGGCCCAGCATTTT.